A selection of T cell receptor beta chains follows, all from one sample in a study of blood T cell repertoires in COVID-19. The repertoire was sequenced with immunoSEQ multiplex PCR; TCRdb's copy has only in-frame clones and lacks some. The sample yields roughly 200,000 clones, approximately 85% seen once. Material for sequencing was PBMCs or T cells enriched from blood (not recorded which). The source of these receptors is a man in his forties with acute COVID-19. The CDR3 runs from the conserved cysteine through the conserved F or W. A D gene is named only where the DNA matches it firmly. Size values are once, few and many counts, or a class for expanded clones, and some rows have none.

V gene: TRBV24-1; D gene: TRBD2; clone size: .; J gene: TRBJ2-7; CDR3 protein: CATSERAGGGSYEQYF; CDR3 DNA: TGTGCCACCAGTGAACGAGCGGGAGGTGGCTCCTACGAGCAGTACTTC
V gene: TRBV28; D gene: .; clone size: .; J gene: TRBJ2-5; CDR3 protein: CASSSPGTSQETQYF; CDR3 DNA: TGTGCCAGCAGCTCACCCGGGACAAGTCAAGAGACCCAGTACTTC
V gene: TRBV2; D gene: .; clone size: .; J gene: TRBJ1-2; CDR3 protein: CASTGGGIIGYTF; CDR3 DNA: TGTGCCAGCACCGGGGGGGGTATTATCGGCTACACCTTC
V gene: TRBV25-1; D gene: .; clone size: .; J gene: TRBJ2-6; CDR3 protein: CASSPQGSSGANVLTF; CDR3 DNA: TGTGCCAGCAGTCCGCAGGGTAGCTCTGGGGCCAACGTCCTGACTTTC
V gene: TRBV29-1; D gene: .; clone size: .; J gene: TRBJ1-1; CDR3 protein: CSVGTAYTEAFF; CDR3 DNA: TGCAGCGTTGGGACAGCTTACACTGAAGCTTTCTTT
V gene: TRBV30; D gene: TRBD1; clone size: .; J gene: TRBJ1-2; CDR3 protein: CAWRWDSYYTF; CDR3 DNA: TGTGCCTGGAGATGGGACAGTTACTACACCTTC
V gene: TRBV6-5; D gene: TRBD1; clone size: .; J gene: TRBJ2-5; CDR3 protein: CASSLTGGETQYF; CDR3 DNA: TGTGCCAGCAGTCTCACAGGGGGAGAGACCCAGTACTTC
V gene: TRBV27; D gene: .; clone size: few; J gene: TRBJ2-7; CDR3 protein: CASSSPGGGRSYEQYF; CDR3 DNA: TGTGCCAGCAGTTCCCCCGGGGGAGGACGGTCCTACGAGCAGTACTTC
V gene: TRBV6-1; D gene: .; clone size: .; J gene: TRBJ1-2; CDR3 protein: CASSDPTAYYGYTF; CDR3 DNA: TGTGCCAGCAGTGATCCGACAGCGTACTATGGCTACACCTTC
V gene: TRBV2; D gene: .; clone size: .; J gene: TRBJ2-5; CDR3 protein: CASRIARDTPQYF; CDR3 DNA: TGTGCCAGCAGGATCGCCCGGGACACGCCCCAGTACTTC
V gene: TRBV29-1; D gene: .; clone size: .; J gene: TRBJ1-1; CDR3 protein: CSVVGGMNTEAFF; CDR3 DNA: TGCAGCGTTGTGGGGGGAATGAACACTGAAGCTTTCTTT
V gene: TRBV6-5; D gene: TRBD1; clone size: .; J gene: TRBJ1-1; CDR3 protein: CASRLRDRKNTEAFF; CDR3 DNA: TGTGCCAGCAGACTCCGGGACAGAAAGAACACTGAAGCTTTCTTT
V gene: TRBV19; D gene: .; clone size: .; J gene: TRBJ1-1; CDR3 protein: CASSIAGMNTEAFF; CDR3 DNA: TGTGCCAGTAGTATTGCGGGGATGAACACTGAAGCTTTCTTT
V gene: TRBV28; D gene: TRBD2; clone size: .; J gene: TRBJ2-1; CDR3 protein: CASSSLADYNEQFF; CDR3 DNA: TGTGCCAGCAGTTCCCTAGCGGATTACAATGAGCAGTTCTTC
V gene: TRBV15; D gene: .; clone size: .; J gene: TRBJ2-7; CDR3 protein: CATSREEGPTYEQYF; CDR3 DNA: TGTGCCACCAGCAGAGAGGAGGGACCCACCTACGAGCAGTACTTC
V gene: TRBV2; D gene: .; clone size: once; J gene: TRBJ2-7; CDR3 protein: CASSDSGSSYEQYF; CDR3 DNA: TGTGCCAGCAGTGACTCAGGCAGTTCCTACGAGCAGTACTTC
V gene: TRBV6-5; D gene: .; clone size: .; J gene: TRBJ2-3; CDR3 protein: CASSTTMRDTQYF; CDR3 DNA: TGTGCCAGCAGTACCACCATGCGAGATACGCAGTATTTT
V gene: TRBV28; D gene: .; clone size: .; J gene: TRBJ1-2; CDR3 protein: CASRLDNNYGYTF; CDR3 DNA: TGTGCCAGCAGGCTGGACAATAACTATGGCTACACCTTC
V gene: TRBV10-3; D gene: .; clone size: .; J gene: TRBJ2-1; CDR3 protein: CAISDTGGGRSYNEQFF; CDR3 DNA: TGTGCCATCAGTGATACTGGTGGCGGTCGCTCCTACAATGAGCAGTTCTTC
V gene: TRBV24-1; D gene: TRBD2; clone size: .; J gene: TRBJ2-3; CDR3 protein: CATSDQRLAAYSDTQYF; CDR3 DNA: TGTGCCACCAGTGATCAACGACTAGCGGCCTACTCAGATACGCAGTATTTT
V gene: TRBV9; D gene: TRBD2; clone size: .; J gene: TRBJ2-1; CDR3 protein: CASSAGTAISGSSDNEQFF; CDR3 DNA: TGTGCCAGCAGCGCGGGGACAGCCATTAGCGGGAGCAGTGACAATGAGCAGTTCTTC
V gene: TRBV28; D gene: TRBD1; clone size: .; J gene: TRBJ1-2; CDR3 protein: CASSSQGGSDYGYTF; CDR3 DNA: TGTGCCAGCAGTTCACAGGGGGGGAGTGACTATGGCTACACCTTC
V gene: TRBV7-9; D gene: TRBD2; clone size: .; J gene: TRBJ2-1; CDR3 protein: CASSLSTSGIYEQFF; CDR3 DNA: TGTGCCAGCAGCTTATCGACTAGCGGGATATATGAGCAGTTCTTC
V gene: TRBV2; D gene: .; clone size: .; J gene: TRBJ1-2; CDR3 protein: CASSEAAEYYGYTF; CDR3 DNA: TGTGCCAGCAGTGAAGCGGCGGAGTACTATGGCTACACCTTC
V gene: TRBV30; D gene: TRBD1; clone size: few; J gene: TRBJ1-1; CDR3 protein: CAWSRDRGAEAFF; CDR3 DNA: TGTGCCTGGAGTAGGGACAGGGGCGCTGAAGCTTTCTTT
V gene: TRBV19; D gene: TRBD1; clone size: .; J gene: TRBJ1-5; CDR3 protein: CASSPSGTGENQPQHF; CDR3 DNA: TGTGCCAGTAGTCCTTCCGGGACAGGGGAGAATCAGCCCCAGCATTTT
V gene: TRBV28; D gene: .; clone size: .; J gene: TRBJ2-5; CDR3 protein: CASSLGRTNQETQYF; CDR3 DNA: TGTGCCAGCAGTTTAGGGCGGACTAACCAAGAGACCCAGTACTTC
V gene: TRBV27; D gene: .; clone size: .; J gene: TRBJ1-5; CDR3 protein: CASSDGGYDQPQHF; CDR3 DNA: TGTGCCAGCAGTGACGGGGGTTATGATCAGCCCCAGCATTTT
V gene: TRBV27; D gene: .; clone size: .; J gene: TRBJ2-1; CDR3 protein: CASKPPGNEQFF; CDR3 DNA: TGTGCCAGCAAGCCTCCGGGAAATGAGCAGTTCTTC
V gene: TRBV5-4; D gene: TRBD2; clone size: .; J gene: TRBJ2-7; CDR3 protein: CASSSTSGSYEQYF; CDR3 DNA: TGTGCCAGCAGCTCAACTAGCGGGAGTTACGAGCAGTACTTC
V gene: TRBV12-3/TRBV12-4; D gene: .; clone size: once; J gene: TRBJ2-5; CDR3 protein: CASSFRETQYF; CDR3 DNA: TGTGCCAGCAGTTTCCGGGAGACCCAGTACTTC
V gene: TRBV19; D gene: .; clone size: .; J gene: TRBJ1-5; CDR3 protein: CASSIGFNQPQHF; CDR3 DNA: TGTGCCAGTAGTATCGGGTTCAATCAGCCCCAGCATTTT
V gene: TRBV27; D gene: TRBD2; clone size: .; J gene: TRBJ2-7; CDR3 protein: CASSLKGTSGRSGEQYF; CDR3 DNA: TGTGCCAGCAGTTTAAAGGGGACTAGCGGGAGGTCTGGCGAGCAGTACTTC
V gene: TRBV27; D gene: .; clone size: once; J gene: TRBJ1-4; CDR3 protein: CASSLIPGLRGEKLFF; CDR3 DNA: TGTGCCAGCAGTTTAATACCAGGCCTTCGTGGTGAAAAACTGTTTTTT
V gene: TRBV5-1; D gene: .; clone size: .; J gene: TRBJ2-5; CDR3 protein: CASSLAYKTQYF; CDR3 DNA: TGCGCCAGCAGCTTGGCCTATAAGACCCAGTACTTC
V gene: TRBV30; D gene: TRBD1; clone size: .; J gene: TRBJ2-7; CDR3 protein: CAWRTGQGVYEQYF; CDR3 DNA: TGTGCCTGGCGGACGGGACAGGGGGTATACGAGCAGTACTTC
V gene: TRBV11-2; D gene: TRBD2; clone size: .; J gene: TRBJ2-7; CDR3 protein: CASSHSGRTYEQYF; CDR3 DNA: TGTGCCAGCAGCCACAGCGGGAGAACCTACGAGCAGTACTTC
V gene: TRBV2; D gene: .; clone size: once; J gene: TRBJ2-5; CDR3 protein: CASRDGLKRETQYF; CDR3 DNA: TGTGCCAGCAGGGACGGACTGAAAAGGGAGACCCAGTACTTC
V gene: TRBV15; D gene: .; clone size: .; J gene: TRBJ2-3; CDR3 protein: CATSRGSGGQTDTQYF; CDR3 DNA: TGTGCCACCAGCAGAGGATCGGGGGGACAAACAGATACGCAGTATTTT
V gene: TRBV19; D gene: TRBD1; clone size: .; J gene: TRBJ1-1; CDR3 protein: CASRTDRDTEAFF; CDR3 DNA: TGTGCCAGTAGAACCGACAGGGACACTGAAGCTTTCTTT
V gene: TRBV27; D gene: TRBD2; clone size: .; J gene: TRBJ2-5; CDR3 protein: CASSLDGLAGEAQYF; CDR3 DNA: TGTGCCAGCAGTCTAGATGGACTAGCGGGAGAAGCCCAGTACTTC